This is a list of T cell receptor beta chains from one sample in a study of a mutant IDH1 vaccine in newly diagnosed glioma. The table came from immunoSEQ multiplex PCR; TCRdb's copy has only in-frame clones and leaves some out. The sample contains tens of thousands of clones, 91% of which appear only once. Their antigen targets remain unknown. This specimen consisted of PBMCs, obtained from a glioma patient whose treatment included an IDH1 peptide vaccine. Every receptor here comes from a woman in her forties or fifties with glioma. Each CDR3 is given with its conserved first and last residue. A D gene is named only where the DNA matches it firmly. Clone size is not always given. Where it is, it says once, few, many or a class for expanded clones.

V gene	clone size	J gene	D gene	CDR3 DNA	CDR3 protein
TRBV9	-	TRBJ2-7	-	TGTGCCAGCAGCGTCCCGCCGTTCTACGAGCAGTACTTC	CASSVPPFYEQYF
TRBV28	-	TRBJ2-3	TRBD2	TGTGCCAGCAGTTTATTAGTTTCGATGCGGGAGGAAGACACAGATACGCAGTATTTT	CASSLLVSMREEDTDTQYF
TRBV10-3	-	TRBJ2-5	TRBD1	TGTGCCACCTATAGGGGTTCGACCGGCGGGGAAGTCCCGGGACAGGAGCAGTACTTC	CATYRGSTGGEVPGQEQYF
TRBV7-8	-	TRBJ2-1	TRBD2	TGTGCCAGCACCAAGACTAGCGGGAGATTAGATGAGCAGTTCTTC	CASTKTSGRLDEQFF
TRBV5-1	-	TRBJ2-5	TRBD2	TGCGCCAGCAGCTTGGGGCCTAGCGGGAGGGAGGAGACCCAGTACTTC	CASSLGPSGREETQYF
TRBV2	-	TRBJ2-7	-	TGTGCCAGCAGTGAAAAGGGGTCTAGCGTCAGCTCCTACGAGCAGTACTTC	CASSEKGSSVSSYEQYF
TRBV15	once	TRBJ2-1	-	TGTGCCACCAGCAGAGTTGCAGACTACAATGAGCAGTTCTTC	CATSRVADYNEQFF
TRBV30	-	TRBJ2-7	-	TGTGCCTGGAGTTCCCCCGGGACCCCTCGCGAGCAGTACTTC	CAWSSPGTPREQYF
TRBV27	-	TRBJ2-7	-	TGTGCCAGCAGTTTTGTAGGCAGGGGTCACGAGCAGTACTTC	CASSFVGRGHEQYF
TRBV5-1	-	TRBJ1-4	-	TGCGCCAGCAGCTTCGGAACCCAGGGTATCAATGAAAAACTGTTTTTT	CASSFGTQGINEKLFF
TRBV19	-	TRBJ1-4	TRBD1	TGTGCCAGTATAGCCCCCGGACAGGTGGATGAAAAACTGTTTTTT	CASIAPGQVDEKLFF
TRBV27	-	TRBJ2-2	-	TGTGCCAGCAGCAACACTAGCTTCTCCGGGGAGCTGTTTTTT	CASSNTSFSGELFF
TRBV19	-	TRBJ2-7	TRBD2	TGTGCCAGTGGGAGCGGGAGTACCTACGAGCAGTACTTC	CASGSGSTYEQYF
TRBV29-1	-	TRBJ2-7	TRBD2	TGCAGCGTCGGAAGGACTAGCGGGAAGTACGAGCAGTACTTC	CSVGRTSGKYEQYF
TRBV30	-	TRBJ2-7	TRBD1	TGTGCCTGGAGGACCGGGACAGGGGATTACGAGCAGTACTTC	CAWRTGTGDYEQYF
TRBV13	-	TRBJ1-3	-	TGTGCCAGCAGCTTCCAGGGAAACACCATATATTTT	CASSFQGNTIYF
TRBV7-2	-	TRBJ2-1	TRBD2	TGTGCCAGCAGCGGATCCGGGACTAGCGCTAGCTCCTACAATGAGCAGTTCTTC	CASSGSGTSASSYNEQFF
TRBV30	-	TRBJ1-5	TRBD1	TGTGCCTGGAGTGAACCGGACAGGGGATTTCAGCCCCAGCATTTT	CAWSEPDRGFQPQHF
TRBV21-1	-	TRBJ1-1	-	TGTGCCAGCAGCGGATCCGGGTCCGATGACACTGAAGCTTTCTTT	CASSGSGSDDTEAFF
TRBV18	-	TRBJ2-1	TRBD1	TGTGCCAGCTCACCCCGACAGGGAGACACGGTCTACAATGAGCAGTTCTTC	CASSPRQGDTVYNEQFF
TRBV10-3	once	TRBJ2-2	-	TGTGCCATCACAGCGGGGCAGGGGGGTTTTACCGGGGAGCTGTTTTTT	CAITAGQGGFTGELFF
TRBV5-1	-	TRBJ1-2	-	TGCGCCAGCAGCTCACTAACCACTGGGGGGTACTTATATGGCTACACCTTC	CASSSLTTGGYLYGYTF